The 24 T cell receptor beta chains listed next were all sequenced from one sample in a study of shared clonotypes between healthy human individuals (dated by TCRdb to 2020 to 2021). The library was produced with the immunoSEQ multiplex PCR assay. Sourced from immuneACCESS, this table was stored by TCRdb with only in-frame sequences that have V and J called. A share of the clones is absent; for the studies checked, an unresolved V gene accounts for under half, and the remainder has no known explanation. For this sample there are about 1.9 million clones; 85% to 95% appear just once. About 1.7% of the sample lies in the top ten. CD8 naive samples were obtained by positive selection for CCR7 among CD45RO-negative cells, yielding a CD45RA+CCR7+ population from which TemRA cells were excluded. The source material was naive CD8+ T cells from PBMCs. The cell subset or site label on this specimen signifies: CD45RA+CCR7+. These receptors originate from a man between 18 and 35 years old in good health. Some clones in this sample may be carry-over from other donors' samples.

The rearrangement uses TRBV28 and TRBJ2-7; D is unresolved. The germline V and J ends were trimmed by 2 bases and 7 bases, with 15 bases remaining between them. This CDR3 is 14 amino acids long. The V gene's germline CDR1 is MDHEN and CDR2 SYDVKM. CDR3 DNA sequence: TGTGCCAGCAGTTTAGCGTTCTCCGCAATGGAGCAGTACTTC. This codes for CASSLAFSAMEQYF.

The rearrangement links TRBV6-5 to TRBJ2-2; tentative D call: TRBD1 (6 bases). This CDR3 region has 14 residues. V was trimmed by 6 bases and J by 2 bases, leaving 10 bases between them. Germline CDR1 is MNHEY and CDR2 is SVGAGI. The CDR3 here is CASSRTVNTGELFF. CDR3 DNA sequence: TGTGCCAGCAGCAGGACAGTAAACACCGGGGAGCTGTTTTTT.

V usage is TRBV6-1 and J usage is TRBJ2-1; D not certain. Germline CDR1 and CDR2: MNHNS and SASEGT. This CDR3 has 14 residues. The germline V and J ends were trimmed by 8 bases and 1 base, with 12 bases remaining between them. Written as DNA, the CDR3 is TGTGCCAGCCCGGAAAGTGGGTCCTACAATGAGCAGTTCTTC. Protein: CASPESGSYNEQFF.

This CDR3 reads CASSPSLGRGHGYTF. Here the CDR3 DNA reads TGTGCCAGCAGTCCCTCCCTCGGCAGGGGCCATGGCTACACCTTC. The V and J genes are TRBV2 and TRBJ1-2, with a tentative D call TRBD1 (6 bases). Germline V gives CDR1 SNHLY, CDR2 FYNNEI. The CDR3 extends over 15 amino acids. V was clipped by 5 bases and J by 6 bases, with 19 bases between them.

The chain uses TRBV30 and TRBJ1-3; D is uncertain. CDR3 size: 15 residues. Germline CDR1 and CDR2: GTSNPN and SVGIG (reference sequence). Trimming took 0 bases from V and 1 from J, leaving 10 bases between them. The CDR3 protein is CAWSVIRKSGNTIYF. CDR3 nucleotide sequence: TGTGCCTGGAGTGTTATAAGGAAATCTGGAAACACCATATATTTT. Full variable domain (missing parts from reference TRBV30 and TRBJ1-3): SQTIHQWPATLVQPVGSPLSLECTVEGTSNPNLYWYRQAAGRGLQLLFYSVGIGQISSEVPQNLSASRPQDRQFILSSKKLLLSDSGFYLCAWSVIRKSGNTIYFGEGSWLTVV.

This chain connects TRBV6-5 to TRBJ2-1, with 7 bases that match TRBD2. This CDR3 is 13 amino acids long. Per the germline V gene, CDR1 is MNHEY and CDR2 is SVGAGI. J gave up 2 bases and V 6 bases, and 1 base lay outside the gene matches. Written as DNA, the CDR3 is TGTGCCAGCAGGCTAGCGGCCTACAATGAGCAGTTCTTC. This encodes CASRLAAYNEQFF.

The genes are TRBV27 and TRBJ2-5; D is perhaps TRBD2 (5 bases). V gave up 8 bases and J gave up 5 bases, with 9 bases separating them. CDR1 and CDR2 (germline): MNHEY, SMNVEV (reference sequence). The CDR3 extends over 11 amino acids. As DNA, the CDR3 is TGTGCCAGCGTCGCGGGTGAGACCCAGTACTTC. Its translation: CASVAGETQYF.

This clone has only one observation. The same CDR3 also results from other DNA sequences found in this sample. The chain employs TRBV28 and TRBJ1-1; D is uncertain. Germline-derived CDR1 and CDR2 are MDHEN and SYDVKM. The ends were cut back, 3 bases at V and 2 bases at J, with 10 bases in the middle. This CDR3 region has 14 residues. DNA for the CDR3: TGTGCCAGCAGTTTTCGCTCCACCAACACTGAAGCTTTCTTT. Encoded protein: CASSFRSTNTEAFF.

The J gene is TRBJ2-1, the V gene TRBV5-1; D perhaps matches TRBD2 (6 bases). Germline V CDR1 and CDR2: SGHRS, YFSETQ. Between the trimmed V and J ends, which lost 4 bases and 1 base, there was a span of 12 bases. The CDR3 sequence is 15 residues long. The CDR3 DNA follows: TGCGCCAGCAGCAGCCCGGGGGTATCCTACAATGAGCAGTTCTTC. This gives the protein CASSSPGVSYNEQFF.

This rearrangement joins TRBV4-2 to TRBJ1-1; no clear D. Germline CDR1 LGHNA, CDR2 YNFKEQ. Trimming pared 0 bases from V and 1 base from J, leaving 6 bases between. This CDR3 has 14 amino acids. CDR3 sequence reads: CASSQDRENTEAFF. In DNA, the CDR3 is TGTGCCAGCAGCCAAGATAGGGAGAACACTGAAGCTTTCTTT.

This clone has just a few counts. The genes are TRBV4-1 and TRBJ1-5; unclear D gene. CDR1 is MGHRA, CDR2 YSYEKL, per germline. This CDR3 is built from 16 residues. The V end was cut by 3 bases, the J end by 2 bases, with 14 bases between. CDR3 in amino acids: CASSQVKGLGNQPQHF. The DNA for the CDR3 is TGCGCCAGCAGCCAGGTCAAGGGCTTGGGCAATCAGCCCCAGCATTTT.

The chain is built from TRBV6-1 and TRBJ1-4, with 7 bases that match TRBD1. V shed 3 bases and J 4 bases; nucleotides not matched to a gene: 11. Germline lookup yields CDR1 MNHNS and CDR2 SASEGT. The CDR3 length is 17 residues. In DNA form, the CDR3 reads TGTGCCAGCAGTGAGCGGGACAGAGTAAGGCTTAATGAAAAACTGTTTTTT. It is translated as CASSERDRVRLNEKLFF.

This rearrangement joins TRBV2 to TRBJ2-5, with 15 bases identical to TRBD2. Germline lookup yields CDR1 SNHLY and CDR2 FYNNEI. The CDR3 runs to 17 residues. V lost 3 bases and J lost 5; bases outside the gene matches: 7. CDR3 amino acids: CASSDFGLAGGGETQYF. In DNA, the CDR3 is TGTGCCAGCAGTGACTTCGGACTAGCGGGAGGGGGGGAGACCCAGTACTTC. Drawing the rest from reference TRBV2 and TRBJ2-5, the complete variable domain is EPEVTQTPSHQVTQMGQEVILRCVPISNHLYFYWYRQILGQKVEFLVSFYNNEISEKSEIFDDQFSVERPDGSNFTLKIRSTKLEDSAMYFCASSDFGLAGGGETQYFGPGTRLLVL.

With regard to this clone: This sample includes further DNA sequences coding for the same CDR3. The gene calls are TRBV2 and TRBJ1-2; TRBD1 is a possible D gene (5 bases). This CDR3 has 13 residues. With 3 bases removed from V and 4 bases from J, the gap between germline ends came to 9 bases. CDR1 is SNHLY and CDR2 is FYNNEI in the germline V gene. CDR3 sequence: CASSDGGSYGYTF. In DNA form, the CDR3 reads TGTGCCAGCAGTGATGGGGGGAGCTATGGCTACACCTTC.

This chain uses TRBV10-3 with TRBJ2-1; tentative D call: TRBD1 (6 bases). Germline V gives CDR1 ENHRY, CDR2 SYGVKD. This CDR3 comprises 17 residues. The ends were cut back, 0 bases at V and 0 bases at J, with 12 bases in the middle. CDR3 sequence (DNA): TGTGCCATCAGTGAGTCCCGGACAGTCAGCTCCTACAATGAGCAGTTCTTC. Translated: CAISESRTVSSYNEQFF.

The genes are TRBV19 and TRBJ1-1; 7 bases are shared with TRBD1. Per germline, CDR1 LNHDA and CDR2 SQIVND (reference sequence). V shed 7 bases and J 11 bases; nucleotides not matched to a gene: 13. The CDR3 extends over 13 amino acids. The CDR3 spells CASIPSRLTGAFF. In DNA form, the CDR3 reads TGTGCCAGTATCCCCTCCCGGTTGACAGGGGCTTTCTTT. The full variable domain, its missing parts supplied by reference TRBV19 and TRBJ1-1, is DGGITQSPKYLFRKEGQNVTLSCEQNLNHDAMYWYRQDPGQGLRLIYYSQIVNDFQKGDIAEGYSVSREKKESFPLTVTSAQKNPTAFYLCASIPSRLTGAFFGQGTRLTVV.

V is TRBV19 and J is TRBJ1-4, with D possibly being TRBD1 (5 bases). The CDR3 runs 15 residues. Per germline, CDR1 LNHDA and CDR2 SQIVND (reference sequence). Trimming took off 4 bases at V and 4 bases at J, with 13 bases between the two ends. CDR3 DNA: TGTGCCAGTAGTACCCGGGACCGAAGTAATGAAAAACTGTTTTTT. It yields the protein CASSTRDRSNEKLFF. The full variable domain, rest sourced from reference TRBV19 and TRBJ1-4, is DGGITQSPKYLFRKEGQNVTLSCEQNLNHDAMYWYRQDPGQGLRLIYYSQIVNDFQKGDIAEGYSVSREKKESFPLTVTSAQKNPTAFYLCASSTRDRSNEKLFFGSGTQLSVL.

In this sample, this clone turned up once. This chain joins TRBV28 and TRBJ1-3, with TRBD1 matching 7 bases. The CDR3 loop spans 19 amino acids. V lost 7 bases to trimming and J lost 0 bases; unmatched junction nucleotides: 18. The V gene's germline CDR1 is MDHEN and CDR2 SYDVKM. The CDR3 DNA is TGTGCCAGCACCGAAGGACGGGGGACAGTGATAACCTCTGGAAACACCATATATTTT. Protein: CASTEGRGTVITSGNTIYF.

The chain has TRBV27 and TRBJ2-1, with 10 bases identical to TRBD1. Germline lookup yields CDR1 MNHEY and CDR2 SMNVEV (reference sequence). This CDR3 is 17 amino acids long. Trimming removed 6 bases from V and 1 base from J; junction bases left unmatched: 9. CDR3 sequence reads: CASSDRGPVISYNEQFF. The CDR3 DNA is TGTGCCAGCAGCGACAGGGGGCCGGTAATATCCTACAATGAGCAGTTCTTC.

This chain joins TRBV7-3 and TRBJ2-3; D possibly matches TRBD1 or TRBD2 (5 bases each). Trimming removed 5 bases from V and 2 bases from J, with 14 bases in between. From germline, CDR1 is SGHTA and CDR2 FQGTGA. The CDR3 covers 15 residues. In DNA form, the CDR3 reads TGTGCCAGCAGCCCCCGGGACGGATACACAGATACGCAGTATTTT. Translating it yields CASSPRDGYTDTQYF.

V gene TRBV5-4 combines with J gene TRBJ1-2; TRBD1 aligns across 10 bases. The CDR3 loop spans 17 amino acids. J gave up 5 bases and V 6 bases, and 16 bases lay outside the gene matches. In germline, CDR1 is SGHNT, CDR2 YYREEE (reference sequence). The CDR3 sequence: CASNSGQGVYQTYGYTF. The CDR3 DNA follows: TGTGCCAGCAACTCCGGACAGGGGGTTTATCAAACATATGGCTACACCTTC.

This chain uses TRBV19 with TRBJ1-4; 8 nucleotides line up with TRBD1. Looked up from germline, CDR1 is LNHDA and CDR2 is SQIVND (reference sequence). The CDR3 is 16 amino acids. Germline trimming cut 3 bases from V and 8 bases from J; bases unmatched to any gene: 11. This CDR3 is CASSMDREGIDEKLFF. CDR3 coding DNA: TGTGCCAGTAGTATGGACAGGGAGGGTATCGACGAAAAACTGTTTTTT. Full variable domain (remainder filled in from reference TRBV19 and TRBJ1-4): DGGITQSPKYLFRKEGQNVTLSCEQNLNHDAMYWYRQDPGQGLRLIYYSQIVNDFQKGDIAEGYSVSREKKESFPLTVTSAQKNPTAFYLCASSMDREGIDEKLFFGSGTQLSVL.

The rearrangement joins TRBV9 to TRBJ2-2, with D perhaps being TRBD1 or TRBD2 (6 bases each). CDR1 and CDR2 (germline): SGDLS, YYNGEE. This CDR3 region has 15 residues. Trimming removed 3 bases at V and 4 bases at J, with 13 bases between. CDR3 in amino acids: CASSEQGLATGELFF. The CDR3 coding sequence is TGTGCCAGCAGCGAACAGGGACTGGCCACCGGGGAGCTGTTTTTT.

This clone was observed once. The chain couples TRBV21-1 to TRBJ2-7. TRBV21-1 is a pseudogene locus. The CDR3 consists of 11 residues. The CDR3 protein is CASSVPYEQYF. The CDR3 coding sequence is TGTGCCAGCAGCGTGCCCTACGAGCAGTACTTC.